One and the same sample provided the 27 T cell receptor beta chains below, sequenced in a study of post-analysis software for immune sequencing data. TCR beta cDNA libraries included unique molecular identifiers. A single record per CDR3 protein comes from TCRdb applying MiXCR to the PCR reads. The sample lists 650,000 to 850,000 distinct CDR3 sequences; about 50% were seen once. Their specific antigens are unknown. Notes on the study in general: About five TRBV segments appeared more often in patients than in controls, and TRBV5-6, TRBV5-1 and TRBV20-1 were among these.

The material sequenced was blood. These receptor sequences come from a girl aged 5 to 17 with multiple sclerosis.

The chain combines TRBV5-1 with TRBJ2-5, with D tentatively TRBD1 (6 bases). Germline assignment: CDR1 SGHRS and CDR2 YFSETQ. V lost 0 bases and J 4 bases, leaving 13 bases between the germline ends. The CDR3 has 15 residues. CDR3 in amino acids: CASSLARTDRETQYF. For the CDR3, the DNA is TGCGCCAGCAGCTTGGCGAGGACAGACCGAGAGACCCAGTACTTC.

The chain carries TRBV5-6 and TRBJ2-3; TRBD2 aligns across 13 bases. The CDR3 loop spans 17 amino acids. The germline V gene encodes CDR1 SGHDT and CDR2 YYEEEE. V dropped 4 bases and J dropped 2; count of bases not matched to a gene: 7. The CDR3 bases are TGTGCCAGCAGCCAAGGACTAGCGGGGGCGAACACAGATACGCAGTATTTT. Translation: CASSQGLAGANTDTQYF. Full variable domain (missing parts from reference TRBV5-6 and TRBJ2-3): DAGVTQSPTHLIKTRGQQVTLRCSPKSGHDTVSWYQQALGQGPQFIFQYYEEEERQRGNFPDRFSGHQFPNYSSELNVNALLLGDSALYLCASSQGLAGANTDTQYFGPGTRLTVL.

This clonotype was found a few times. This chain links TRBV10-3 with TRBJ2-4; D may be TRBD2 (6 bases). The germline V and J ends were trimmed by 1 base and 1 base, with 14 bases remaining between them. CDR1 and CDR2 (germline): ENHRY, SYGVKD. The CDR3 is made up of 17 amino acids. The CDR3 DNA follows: TGTGCCATCAGTGAGTTCTTGCGGGATCGCGCCAAAAACATTCAGTACTTC. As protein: CAISEFLRDRAKNIQYF.

CDR3 sequence: CASSEARTGEEQYF. The CDR3 DNA is TGTGCCAGCAGTGAAGCGAGGACAGGGGAAGAGCAGTACTTC. V gene TRBV2 combines with J gene TRBJ2-5; TRBD1 matches at 9 bases. V was clipped by 0 bases and J by 11 bases; unmatched bases: 7. CDR1 and CDR2 (germline): SNHLY, FYNNEI. This CDR3 region has 14 residues.

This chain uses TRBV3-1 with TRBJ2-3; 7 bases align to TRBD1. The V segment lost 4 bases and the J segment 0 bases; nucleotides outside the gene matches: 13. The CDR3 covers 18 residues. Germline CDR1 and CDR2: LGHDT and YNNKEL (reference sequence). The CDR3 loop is CASSRRTDRERSTDTQYF. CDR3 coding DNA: TGTGCCAGCAGCCGTAGGACCGACAGGGAGAGGAGCACAGATACGCAGTATTTT.

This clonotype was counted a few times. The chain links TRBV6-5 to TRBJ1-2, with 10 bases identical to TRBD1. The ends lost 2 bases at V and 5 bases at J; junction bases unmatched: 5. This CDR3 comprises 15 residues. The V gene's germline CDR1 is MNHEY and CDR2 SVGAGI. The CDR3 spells CASSYAPGQGYGYTF. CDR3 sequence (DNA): TGTGCCAGCAGTTACGCTCCGGGACAGGGGTATGGCTACACCTTC.

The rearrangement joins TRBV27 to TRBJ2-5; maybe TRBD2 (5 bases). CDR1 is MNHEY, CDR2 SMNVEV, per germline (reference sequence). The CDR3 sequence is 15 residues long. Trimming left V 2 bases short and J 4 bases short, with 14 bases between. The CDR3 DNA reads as TGTGCCAGCAGTTTAAGGACCGGACTGCCAGAGACCCAGTACTTC. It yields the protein CASSLRTGLPETQYF.

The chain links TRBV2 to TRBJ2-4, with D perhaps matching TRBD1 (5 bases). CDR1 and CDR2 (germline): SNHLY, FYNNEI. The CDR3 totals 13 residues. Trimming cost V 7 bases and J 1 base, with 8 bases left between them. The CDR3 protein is CASTGPAKNIQYF. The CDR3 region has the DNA TGTGCCAGCACAGGGCCGGCCAAAAACATTCAGTACTTC. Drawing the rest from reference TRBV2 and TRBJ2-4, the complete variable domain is EPEVTQTPSHQVTQMGQEVILRCVPISNHLYFYWYRQILGQKVEFLVSFYNNEISEKSEIFDDQFSVERPDGSNFTLKIRSTKLEDSAMYFCASTGPAKNIQYFGAGTRLSVL.

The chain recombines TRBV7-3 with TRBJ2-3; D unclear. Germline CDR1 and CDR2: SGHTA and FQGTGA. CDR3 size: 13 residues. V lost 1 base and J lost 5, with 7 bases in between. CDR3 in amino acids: CASSLSTRDTQYF. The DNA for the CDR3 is TGTGCCAGCAGCTTAAGCACTCGAGATACGCAGTATTTT.

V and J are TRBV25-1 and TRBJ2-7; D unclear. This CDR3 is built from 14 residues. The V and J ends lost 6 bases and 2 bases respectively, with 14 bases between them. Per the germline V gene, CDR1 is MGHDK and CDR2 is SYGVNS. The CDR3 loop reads CASRKAVAPYEQYF. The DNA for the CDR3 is TGTGCCAGCAGAAAGGCAGTTGCTCCCTACGAGCAGTACTTC.

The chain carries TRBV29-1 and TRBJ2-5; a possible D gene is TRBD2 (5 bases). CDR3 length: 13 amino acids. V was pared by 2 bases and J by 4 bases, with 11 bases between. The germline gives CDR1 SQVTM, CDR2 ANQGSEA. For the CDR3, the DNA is TGCAGCGTTGAATTGCGGGCTCGAGAGACCCAGTACTTC. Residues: CSVELRARETQYF.

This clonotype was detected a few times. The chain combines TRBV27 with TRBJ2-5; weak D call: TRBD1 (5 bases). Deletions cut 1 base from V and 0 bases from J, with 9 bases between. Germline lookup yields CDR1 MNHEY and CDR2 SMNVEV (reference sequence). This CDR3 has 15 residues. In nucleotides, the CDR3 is TGTGCCAGCAGTTTATACAGGTCGTACCAAGAGACCCAGTACTTC. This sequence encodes CASSLYRSYQETQYF.

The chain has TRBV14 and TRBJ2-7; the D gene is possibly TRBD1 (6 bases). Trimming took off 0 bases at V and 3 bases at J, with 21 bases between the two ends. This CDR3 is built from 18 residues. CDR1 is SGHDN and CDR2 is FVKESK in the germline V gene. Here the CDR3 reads CASSQETGFVESNYEQYF. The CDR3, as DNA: TGTGCCAGCAGCCAAGAAACAGGGTTCGTTGAGAGCAACTACGAGCAGTACTTC.

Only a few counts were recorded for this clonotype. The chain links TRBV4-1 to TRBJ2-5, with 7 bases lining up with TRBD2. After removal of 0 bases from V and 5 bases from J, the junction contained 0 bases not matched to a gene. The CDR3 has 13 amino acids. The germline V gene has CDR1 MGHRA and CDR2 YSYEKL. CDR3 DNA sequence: TGCGCCAGCAGCCAAGAGGGGGGGGAGACCCAGTACTTC. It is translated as CASSQEGGETQYF.

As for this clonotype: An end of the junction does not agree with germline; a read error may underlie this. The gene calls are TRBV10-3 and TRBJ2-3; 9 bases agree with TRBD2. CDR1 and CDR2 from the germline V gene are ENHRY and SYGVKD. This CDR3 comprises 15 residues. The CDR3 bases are TGTGCCACCAGTGACCATCTAGCGGGATCAGATACGCAGTATTTT. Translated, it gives CATSDHLAGSDTQYF.

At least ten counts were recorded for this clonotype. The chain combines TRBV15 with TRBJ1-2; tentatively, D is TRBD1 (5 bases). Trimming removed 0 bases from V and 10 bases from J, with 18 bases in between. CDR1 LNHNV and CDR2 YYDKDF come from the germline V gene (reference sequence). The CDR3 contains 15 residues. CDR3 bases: TGTGCCACCAGCAGAGAATCAGGCAGGGCCGGGTACTACACCTTC. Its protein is CATSRESGRAGYYTF.

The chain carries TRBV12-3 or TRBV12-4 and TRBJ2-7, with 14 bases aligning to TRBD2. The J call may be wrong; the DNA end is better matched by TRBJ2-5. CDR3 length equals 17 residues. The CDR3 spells CASTFGLAGGIGETQYF. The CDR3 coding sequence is TGTGCCAGCACCTTTGGACTAGCGGGAGGAATTGGAGAGACCCAGTACTTC.

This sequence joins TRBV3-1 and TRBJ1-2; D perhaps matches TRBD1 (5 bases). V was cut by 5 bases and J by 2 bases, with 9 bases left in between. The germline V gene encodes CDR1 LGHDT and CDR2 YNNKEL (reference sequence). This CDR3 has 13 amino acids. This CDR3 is CASSGDGNYGYTF. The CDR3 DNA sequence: TGTGCCAGCAGCGGGGACGGAAACTATGGCTACACCTTC.

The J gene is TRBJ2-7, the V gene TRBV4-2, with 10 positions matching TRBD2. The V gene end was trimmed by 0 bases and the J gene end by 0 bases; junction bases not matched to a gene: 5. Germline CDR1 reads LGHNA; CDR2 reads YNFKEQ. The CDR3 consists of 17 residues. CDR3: CASSQEGLAGVSYEQYF. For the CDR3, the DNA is TGTGCCAGCAGCCAAGAAGGCCTAGCGGGGGTCTCCTACGAGCAGTACTTC.

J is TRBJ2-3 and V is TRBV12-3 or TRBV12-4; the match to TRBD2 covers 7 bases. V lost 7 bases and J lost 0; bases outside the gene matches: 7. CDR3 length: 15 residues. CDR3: CASTQTSPSTDTQYF. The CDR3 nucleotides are TGTGCCAGCACCCAGACTAGCCCTAGCACAGATACGCAGTATTTT.

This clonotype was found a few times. The CDR3 region is CATGLRAGRTDTQYF. In DNA form, the CDR3 reads TGTGCCACCGGCCTTCGAGCGGGGCGCACAGATACGCAGTATTTT. The V and J genes are TRBV15 and TRBJ2-3; 7 bases map to TRBD2. Germline V gene lookup returns CDR1 LNHNV and CDR2 YYDKDF (reference sequence). Unmatched junction bases numbered 9, after V lost 8 bases and J lost 1 base. This CDR3 is 15 amino acids long.

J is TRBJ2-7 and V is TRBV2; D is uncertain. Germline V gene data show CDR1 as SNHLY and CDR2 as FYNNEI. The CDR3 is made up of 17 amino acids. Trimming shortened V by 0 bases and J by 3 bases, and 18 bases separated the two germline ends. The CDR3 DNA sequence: TGTGCCAGCAGTGAAGCGCCTGCAGTCCCTATCATCTACGAGCAGTACTTC. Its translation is CASSEAPAVPIIYEQYF.

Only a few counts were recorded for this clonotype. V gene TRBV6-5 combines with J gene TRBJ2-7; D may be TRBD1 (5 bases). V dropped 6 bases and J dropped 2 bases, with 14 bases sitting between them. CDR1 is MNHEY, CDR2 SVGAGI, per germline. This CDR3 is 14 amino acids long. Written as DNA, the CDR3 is TGTGCCAGCAGCTCAGGACACTTACCCTACGAGCAGTACTTC. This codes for CASSSGHLPYEQYF.

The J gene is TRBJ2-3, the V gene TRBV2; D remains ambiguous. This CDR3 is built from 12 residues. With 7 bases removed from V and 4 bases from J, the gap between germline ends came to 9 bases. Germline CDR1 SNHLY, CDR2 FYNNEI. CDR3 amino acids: CASTADADTQYF. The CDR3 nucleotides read TGTGCCAGCACTGCGGACGCAGATACGCAGTATTTT.

The CDR3 region is CSGGGRLQETQFF. CDR3 sequence (DNA): TGCAGCGGGGGGGGACGTCTCCAAGAGACCCAGTTCTTC. V usage is TRBV29-1 and J usage is TRBJ2-5; TRBD2 matches at 7 bases. Gene TRBJ2-1 matches the end of the DNA better, so the J call may be wrong. Germline V gene sequence: CDR1 SQVTM, CDR2 ANQGSEA. This CDR3 contains 13 residues.

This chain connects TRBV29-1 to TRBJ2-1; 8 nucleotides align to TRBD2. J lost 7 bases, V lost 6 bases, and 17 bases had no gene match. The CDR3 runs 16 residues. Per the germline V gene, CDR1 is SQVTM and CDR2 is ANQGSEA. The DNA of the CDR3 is TGCAGCGTCCAAATACTAGCGGCCCTACATTTGAATGAGCAGTTCTTC. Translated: CSVQILAALHLNEQFF.

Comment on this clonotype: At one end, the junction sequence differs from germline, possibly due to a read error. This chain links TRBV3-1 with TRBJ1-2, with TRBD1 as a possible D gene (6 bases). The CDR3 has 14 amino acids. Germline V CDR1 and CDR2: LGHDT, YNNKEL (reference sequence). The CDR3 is CAGSHRDHLRGYTF. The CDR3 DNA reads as TGTGCCGGCAGCCACAGGGATCACTTGCGGGGCTACACCTTC.